Reported below is one T cell receptor beta chain. Its target is not known. This sample was taken from a study of T-cell reconstitution after alpha-beta-depleted transplantation in children. Notes on the study in general: A year had passed since transplant, and T-cell counts and diversity by then came mostly from newly produced T cells. Reportedly, alpha-beta T cells present about two months post-transplant originated from several hundred expanded clones of graft origin. Day-60 TCRbeta diversity that was high in some patients was derived from surviving recipient T cells and thymic progenitors.

Unique molecular identifiers tagged the TCRbeta library. TCRdb passed the PCR reads through MiXCR, listing each CDR3 protein once. Altogether 610,000 or so distinct CDR3 sequences are present, roughly 30% being singletons, with the ten largest covering just over 35%. Germline lookup yields CDR1 KGHDR and CDR2 SFDVKD. Deletions cut 2 bases from V and 4 bases from J, with 10 bases between. This CDR3 spans 14 amino acids. This sequence joins TRBV24-1 and TRBJ2-5; weak D call: TRBD1 (6 bases). This material consisted of PBMCs, taken before TCRalphabeta/CD19-depleted stem cell transplant. This receptor was taken from a boy younger than two with Wiskott-Aldrich syndrome, due to receive a stem cell transplant. This CDR3 is CATSDSKGGETQYF. In DNA, the CDR3 is TGTGCCACCAGTGATTCGAAAGGGGGAGAGACCCAGTACTTC.